This T cell receptor (beta chain) was sequenced during a study of blood T cell repertoires in COVID-19. Study at large: Acute-phase and convalescent COVID-19 samples originated in the United States, Italy and Spain.

CDR3 length: 17 amino acids. V was clipped by 2 bases and J by 3 bases; unmatched bases: 10. From germline, CDR1 is MGHRA and CDR2 YSYEKL. Under the authors' procedure: By means of reference gene primer amplification, nucleated cell counts were estimated. The method was immunoSEQ multiplex PCR; TCRdb's version includes in-frame clones alone and lacks a portion of them. The V and J calls and clone size come from that table; D and trimming were worked out from the DNA. The top ten hold roughly 3.1% of the sample, which has approximately 260,000 clones, around 85% seen once. Recruitment covered roughly 24 US areas and drew participants whose ages spanned about 18 to 95 years.

This clonotype was obtained from a woman aged 40-49 years with acute COVID-19. The sample taken for sequencing was PBMCs or T cells enriched from blood (not recorded which). The chain is built from TRBV4-1 and TRBJ2-7; 10 positions agree with TRBD1. CDR3 loop: CASSQYPRGTGDYEQYF. The DNA of the CDR3 is TGCGCCAGCAGCCAATATCCAAGAGGGACAGGGGACTACGAGCAGTACTTC.